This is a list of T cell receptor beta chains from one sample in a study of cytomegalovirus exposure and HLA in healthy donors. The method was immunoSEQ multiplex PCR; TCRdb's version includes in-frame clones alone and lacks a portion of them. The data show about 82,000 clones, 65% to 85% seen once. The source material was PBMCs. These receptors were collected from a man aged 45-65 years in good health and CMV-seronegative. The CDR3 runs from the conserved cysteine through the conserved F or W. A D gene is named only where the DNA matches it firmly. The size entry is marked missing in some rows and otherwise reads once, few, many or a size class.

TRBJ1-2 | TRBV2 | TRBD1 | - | TGTGCCACCCGGACAGGGGGGCTTGGCTACACCTTC | CATRTGGLGYTF
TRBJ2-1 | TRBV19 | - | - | TGTGCCAGTAGTATGGGCCGAAAAGCCTACAATGAGCAGTTCTTC | CASSMGRKAYNEQFF
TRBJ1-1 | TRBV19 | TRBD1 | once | TGTGCCAGTAGTATAGATGGGACAGGGAACACTGAAGCTTTCTTT | CASSIDGTGNTEAFF
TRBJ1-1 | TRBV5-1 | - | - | TGCGCCAGCAGCTCTCAAATCCAGGGAACTGAAGCTTTCTTT | CASSSQIQGTEAFF
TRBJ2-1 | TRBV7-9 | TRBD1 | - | TGTGCCAGCAGCTTGGGACAGGGGGCGGGCAATGAGCAGTTCTTC | CASSLGQGAGNEQFF
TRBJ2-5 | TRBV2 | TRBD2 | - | TGTGCCAGCAGTGAATCTAGCGGGGGGCTCTCCGGGGTCCAAGAGACCCAGTACTTC | CASSESSGGLSGVQETQYF
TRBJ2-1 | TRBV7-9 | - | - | TGTTCCAGCAGCCGACAGAGTGGTGAGCAGTTCTTC | CSSSRQSGEQFF
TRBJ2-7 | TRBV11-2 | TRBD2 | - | TGTGCCAGCAGCTTAGAAGCGGGGGCCTACTACGAGCAGTACTTC | CASSLEAGAYYEQYF
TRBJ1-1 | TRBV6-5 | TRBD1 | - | TGTGCCAGCAGCCGGAGGGACAGGGGGCTCTTCTTT | CASSRRDRGLFF
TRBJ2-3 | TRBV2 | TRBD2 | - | TGTGCCAGCTCCAAGGGAGGGATTAGCACAGATACGCAGTATTTT | CASSKGGISTDTQYF
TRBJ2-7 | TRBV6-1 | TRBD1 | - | TGTGCCAGCAGTGATCGGGACAGAACCTACGAGCAGTACTTC | CASSDRDRTYEQYF
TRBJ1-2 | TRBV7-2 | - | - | TGTGCCAGCAGTCTCGAGCGGGGCCTGGGTGGCTACACCTTC | CASSLERGLGGYTF
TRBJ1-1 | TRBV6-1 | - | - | TGTGCCAGCACCAAGGGGCAGCACACTGAAGCTTTCTTT | CASTKGQHTEAFF
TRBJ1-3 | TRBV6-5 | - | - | TGTGCCAGCAGTTACGGAGCTTTTCCGAGGGACACCATATATTTT | CASSYGAFPRDTIYF
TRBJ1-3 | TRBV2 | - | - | TGTGCCAGCAGAGGGGATGGGGGAAACACCATATATTTT | CASRGDGGNTIYF
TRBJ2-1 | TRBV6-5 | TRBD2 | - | TGTGCCAGTCGGACTAGCTACAATGAGCAGTTCTTC | CASRTSYNEQFF
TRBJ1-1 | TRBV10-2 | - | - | TGCGCCAGTGTGGGACGGGGGAGAGAAGCTTTCTTT | CASVGRGREAFF
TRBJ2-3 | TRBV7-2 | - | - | TGTGCCAGCAGGCTTACTACCGGGGTAGATACGCAGTATTTT | CASRLTTGVDTQYF
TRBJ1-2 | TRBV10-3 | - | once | TGTGCCATCAGTGAGGGCGGCAGCTTCTACACCTTC | CAISEGGSFYTF
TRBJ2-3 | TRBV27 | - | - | TGTGCCAGCAGTTTGTTCCAGGGGGGAGATACGCAGTATTTT | CASSLFQGGDTQYF
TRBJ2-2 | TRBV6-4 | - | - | TGTGCCAGCAGTGTCTTGGGGACAACGAACACCGGGGAGCTGTTTTTT | CASSVLGTTNTGELFF
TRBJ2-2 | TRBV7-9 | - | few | TGCGCCAGCAGCGTCACAGAGACCGGGGAGCTGTTTTTT | CASSVTETGELFF
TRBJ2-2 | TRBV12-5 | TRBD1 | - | TGTGCTAGTGGGTCATTACAGGGGGCTCGGAACACCGGGGAGCTGTTTTTT | CASGSLQGARNTGELFF